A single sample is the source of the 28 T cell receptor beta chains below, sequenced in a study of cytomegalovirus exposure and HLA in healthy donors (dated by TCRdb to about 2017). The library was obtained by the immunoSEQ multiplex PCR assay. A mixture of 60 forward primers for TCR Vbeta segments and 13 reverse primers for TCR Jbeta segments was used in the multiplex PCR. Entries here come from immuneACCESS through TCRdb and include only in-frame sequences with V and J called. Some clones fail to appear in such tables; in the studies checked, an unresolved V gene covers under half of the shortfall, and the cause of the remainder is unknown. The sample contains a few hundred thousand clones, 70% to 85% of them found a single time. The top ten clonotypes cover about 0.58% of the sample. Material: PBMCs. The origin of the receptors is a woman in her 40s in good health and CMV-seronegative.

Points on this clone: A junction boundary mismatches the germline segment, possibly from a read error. The DNA of the CDR3 is TGTGCTAGCAGCCAAGGCAGGGGAGGGGCGGAGACCCAGTACTTC. Amino acid sequence: CASSQGRGGAETQYF. The rearrangement joins TRBV7-7 to TRBJ2-5; perhaps TRBD2 as D (7 bases). The length of the CDR3 is 15 residues. Germline-derived CDR1 and CDR2 are SSHAT and FNYEAQ (reference sequence).

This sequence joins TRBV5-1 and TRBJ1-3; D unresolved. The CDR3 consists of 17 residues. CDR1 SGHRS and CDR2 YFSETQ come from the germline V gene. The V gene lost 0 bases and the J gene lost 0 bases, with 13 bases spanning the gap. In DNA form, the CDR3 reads TGCGCCAGCAGCTTGGGGCCTCCGGGTACCTCTGGAAACACCATATATTTT. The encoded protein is CASSLGPPGTSGNTIYF. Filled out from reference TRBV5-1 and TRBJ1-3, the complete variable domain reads KAGVTQTPRYLIKTRGQQVTLSCSPISGHRSVSWYQQTPGQGLQFLFEYFSETQRNKGNFPGRFSGRQFSNSRSEMNVSTLELGDSALYLCASSLGPPGTSGNTIYFGEGSWLTVV.

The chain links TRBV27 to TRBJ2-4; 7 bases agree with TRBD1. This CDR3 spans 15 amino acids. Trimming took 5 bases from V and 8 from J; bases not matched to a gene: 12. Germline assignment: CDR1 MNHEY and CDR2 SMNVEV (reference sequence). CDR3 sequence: CASSAPRQGWYIQYF. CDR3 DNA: TGTGCCAGCAGTGCCCCTCGACAGGGCTGGTACATTCAGTACTTC.

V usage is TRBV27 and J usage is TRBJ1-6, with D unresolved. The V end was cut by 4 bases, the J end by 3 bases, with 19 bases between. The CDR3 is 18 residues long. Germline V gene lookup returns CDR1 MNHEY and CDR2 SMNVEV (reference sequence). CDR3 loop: CASSWAGGLADYNSPLHF. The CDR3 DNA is TGTGCCAGCAGTTGGGCGGGTGGTCTGGCGGACTATAATTCACCCCTCCACTTT.

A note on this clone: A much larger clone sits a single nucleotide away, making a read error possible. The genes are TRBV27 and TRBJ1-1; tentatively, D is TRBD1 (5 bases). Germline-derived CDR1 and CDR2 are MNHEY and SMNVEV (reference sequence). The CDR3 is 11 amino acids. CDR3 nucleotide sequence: TGTGCCTGCAGGCAGGGCACTGAAGCTTTCTTT. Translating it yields CACRQGTEAFF.

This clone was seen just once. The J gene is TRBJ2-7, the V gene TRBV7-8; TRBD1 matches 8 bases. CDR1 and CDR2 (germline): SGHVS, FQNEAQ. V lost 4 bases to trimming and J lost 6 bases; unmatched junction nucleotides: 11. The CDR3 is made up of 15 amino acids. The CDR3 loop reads CASSSGQDNNGEQYF. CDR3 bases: TGTGCCAGCAGCTCGGGACAGGACAATAACGGCGAGCAGTACTTC.

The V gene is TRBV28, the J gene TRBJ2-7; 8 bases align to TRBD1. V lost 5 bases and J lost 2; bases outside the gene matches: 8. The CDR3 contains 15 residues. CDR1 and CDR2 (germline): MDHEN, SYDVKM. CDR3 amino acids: CASSPRQGITYEQYF. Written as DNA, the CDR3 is TGTGCCAGCAGTCCCAGACAGGGGATCACCTACGAGCAGTACTTC.

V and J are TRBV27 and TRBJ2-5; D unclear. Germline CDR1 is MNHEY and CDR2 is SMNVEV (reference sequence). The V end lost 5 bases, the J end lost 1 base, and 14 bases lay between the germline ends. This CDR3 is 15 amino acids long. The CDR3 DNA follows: TGTGCCAGCAGTCCCCCCAACCTAGGCCAAGAGACCCAGTACTTC. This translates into CASSPPNLGQETQYF.

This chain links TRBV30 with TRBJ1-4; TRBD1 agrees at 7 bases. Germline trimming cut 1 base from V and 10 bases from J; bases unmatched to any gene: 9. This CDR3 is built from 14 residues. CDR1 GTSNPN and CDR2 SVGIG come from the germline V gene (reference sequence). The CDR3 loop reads CAWSGGTATGKLFF. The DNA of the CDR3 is TGTGCCTGGAGTGGGGGGACAGCGACGGGAAAACTGTTTTTT.

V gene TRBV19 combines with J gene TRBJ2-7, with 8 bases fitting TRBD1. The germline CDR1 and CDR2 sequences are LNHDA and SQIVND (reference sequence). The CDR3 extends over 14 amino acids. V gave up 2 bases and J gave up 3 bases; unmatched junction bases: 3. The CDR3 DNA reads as TGTGCCAGTAGTATACAGGGGGCGCTCTACGAGCAGTACTTC. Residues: CASSIQGALYEQYF.

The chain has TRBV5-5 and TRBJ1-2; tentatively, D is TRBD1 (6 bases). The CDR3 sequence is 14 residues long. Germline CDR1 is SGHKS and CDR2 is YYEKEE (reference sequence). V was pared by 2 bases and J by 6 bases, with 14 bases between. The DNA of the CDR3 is TGTGCCAGCAGCTTATTCCAGGGACACGATGGCTACACCTTC. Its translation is CASSLFQGHDGYTF.

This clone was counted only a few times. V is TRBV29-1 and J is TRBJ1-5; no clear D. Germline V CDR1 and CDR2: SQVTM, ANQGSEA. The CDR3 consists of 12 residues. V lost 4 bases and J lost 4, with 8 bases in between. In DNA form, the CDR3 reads TGCAGCGTTGGACGGGAGAATCAGCCCCAGCATTTT. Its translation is CSVGRENQPQHF.

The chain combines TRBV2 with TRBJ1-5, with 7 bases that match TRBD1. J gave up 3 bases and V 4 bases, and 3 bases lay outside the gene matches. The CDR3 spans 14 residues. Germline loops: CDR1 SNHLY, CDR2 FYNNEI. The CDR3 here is CASSGQGYNQPQHF. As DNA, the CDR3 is TGTGCCAGCAGTGGACAGGGTTACAATCAGCCCCAGCATTTT.

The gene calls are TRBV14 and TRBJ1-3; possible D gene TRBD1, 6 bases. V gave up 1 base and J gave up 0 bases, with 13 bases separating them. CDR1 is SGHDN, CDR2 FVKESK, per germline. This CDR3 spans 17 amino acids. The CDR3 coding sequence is TGTGCCAGCAGCCAAGGGAGATGGGGGCGCTCTGGAAACACCATATATTTT. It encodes CASSQGRWGRSGNTIYF.

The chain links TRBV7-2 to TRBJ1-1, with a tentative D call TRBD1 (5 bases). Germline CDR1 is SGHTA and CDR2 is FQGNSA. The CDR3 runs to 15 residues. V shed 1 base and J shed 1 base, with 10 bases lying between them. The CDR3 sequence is CASSLGGVRNTEAFF. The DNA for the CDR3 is TGTGCCAGCAGCTTAGGGGGGGTGAGGAACACTGAAGCTTTCTTT.

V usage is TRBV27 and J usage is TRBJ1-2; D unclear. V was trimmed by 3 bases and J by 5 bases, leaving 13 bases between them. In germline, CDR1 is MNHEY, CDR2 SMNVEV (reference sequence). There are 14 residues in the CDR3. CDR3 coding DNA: TGTGCCAGCAGTTTGGATGATCGGAGGTATGGCTACACCTTC. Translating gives CASSLDDRRYGYTF.

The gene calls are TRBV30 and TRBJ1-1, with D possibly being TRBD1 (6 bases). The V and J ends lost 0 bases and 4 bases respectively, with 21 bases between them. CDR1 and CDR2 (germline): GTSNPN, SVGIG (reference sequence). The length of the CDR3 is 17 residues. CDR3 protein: CAWSVSGGRGFITEAFF. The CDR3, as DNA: TGTGCCTGGAGTGTATCCGGGGGGCGGGGATTTATCACTGAAGCTTTCTTT.

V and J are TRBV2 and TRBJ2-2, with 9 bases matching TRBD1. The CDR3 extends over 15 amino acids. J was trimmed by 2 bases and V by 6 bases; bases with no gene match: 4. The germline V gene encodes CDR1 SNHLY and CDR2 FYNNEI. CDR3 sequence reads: CASRAGQGNTGELFF. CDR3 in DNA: TGTGCCAGCAGAGCGGGACAGGGTAACACCGGGGAGCTGTTTTTT.

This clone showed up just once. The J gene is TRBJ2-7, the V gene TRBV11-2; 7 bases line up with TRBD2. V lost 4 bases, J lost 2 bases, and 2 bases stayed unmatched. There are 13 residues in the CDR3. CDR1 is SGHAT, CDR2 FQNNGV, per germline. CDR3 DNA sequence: TGTGCCAGCAGCTCAGGACTAGCCTACGAGCAGTACTTC. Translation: CASSSGLAYEQYF.

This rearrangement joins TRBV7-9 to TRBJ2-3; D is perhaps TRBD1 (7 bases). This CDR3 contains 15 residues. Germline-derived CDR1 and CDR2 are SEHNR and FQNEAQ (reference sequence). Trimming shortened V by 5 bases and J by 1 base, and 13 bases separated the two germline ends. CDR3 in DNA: TGTGCCAGCAGCCCCGACAGGGAGGGCACAGATACGCAGTATTTT. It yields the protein CASSPDREGTDTQYF. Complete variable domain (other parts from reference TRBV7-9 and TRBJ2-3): DTGVSQNPRHKITKRGQNVTFRCDPISEHNRLYWYRQTLGQGPEFLTYFQNEAQLEKSRLLSDRFSAERPKGSFSTLEIQRTEQGDSAMYLCASSPDREGTDTQYFGPGTRLTVL.

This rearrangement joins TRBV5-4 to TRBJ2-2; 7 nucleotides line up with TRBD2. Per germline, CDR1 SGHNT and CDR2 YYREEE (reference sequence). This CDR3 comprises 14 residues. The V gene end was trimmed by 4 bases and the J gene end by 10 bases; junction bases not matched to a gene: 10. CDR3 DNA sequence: TGTGCCAGCAGCGGATCGGGACTAAAGAAGGAGCTGTTTTTT. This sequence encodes CASSGSGLKKELFF.

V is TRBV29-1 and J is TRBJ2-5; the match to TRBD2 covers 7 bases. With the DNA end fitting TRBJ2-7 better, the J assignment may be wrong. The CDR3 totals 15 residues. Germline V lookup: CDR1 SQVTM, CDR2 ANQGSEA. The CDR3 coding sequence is TGCAGCGTTGAAATCGCGGGAGAAAGATACTACGAGCAGTACTTC. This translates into CSVEIAGERYYEQYF.

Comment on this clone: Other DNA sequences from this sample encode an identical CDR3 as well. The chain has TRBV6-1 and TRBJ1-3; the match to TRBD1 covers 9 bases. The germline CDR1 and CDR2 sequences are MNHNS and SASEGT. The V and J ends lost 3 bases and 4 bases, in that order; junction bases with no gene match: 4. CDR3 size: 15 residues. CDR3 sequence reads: CASSEPGQGGNTIYF. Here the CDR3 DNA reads TGTGCCAGCAGTGAGCCGGGACAGGGAGGAAACACCATATATTTT.

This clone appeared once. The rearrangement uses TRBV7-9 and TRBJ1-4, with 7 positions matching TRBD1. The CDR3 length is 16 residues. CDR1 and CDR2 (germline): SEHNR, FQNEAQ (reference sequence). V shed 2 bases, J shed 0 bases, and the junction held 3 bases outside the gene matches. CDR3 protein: CASSLSRGATNEKLFF. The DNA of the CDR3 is TGTGCCAGCAGCTTATCCAGGGGGGCAACTAATGAAAAACTGTTTTTT.

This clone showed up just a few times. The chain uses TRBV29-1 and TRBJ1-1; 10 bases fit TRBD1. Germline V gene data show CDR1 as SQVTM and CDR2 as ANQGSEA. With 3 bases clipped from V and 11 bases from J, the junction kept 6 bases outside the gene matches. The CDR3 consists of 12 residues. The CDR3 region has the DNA TGCAGCGTTGAGACAGGGGGCTTCAAGGCTTTCTTT. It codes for CSVETGGFKAFF.

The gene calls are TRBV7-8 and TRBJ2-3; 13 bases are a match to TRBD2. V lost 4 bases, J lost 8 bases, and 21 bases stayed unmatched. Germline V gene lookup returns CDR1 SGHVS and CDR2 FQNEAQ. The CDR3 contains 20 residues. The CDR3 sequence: CASSSRLAGGSGGTWGTQYF. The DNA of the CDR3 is TGTGCCAGCAGCTCCCGACTAGCGGGGGGATCAGGGGGGACGTGGGGTACGCAGTATTTT.

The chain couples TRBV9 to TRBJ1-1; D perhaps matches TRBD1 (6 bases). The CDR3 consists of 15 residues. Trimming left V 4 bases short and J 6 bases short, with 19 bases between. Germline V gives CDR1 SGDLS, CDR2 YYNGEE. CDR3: CASSITGSGGAEAFF. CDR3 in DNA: TGTGCCAGCAGCATTACAGGTTCGGGGGGCGCTGAAGCTTTCTTT.

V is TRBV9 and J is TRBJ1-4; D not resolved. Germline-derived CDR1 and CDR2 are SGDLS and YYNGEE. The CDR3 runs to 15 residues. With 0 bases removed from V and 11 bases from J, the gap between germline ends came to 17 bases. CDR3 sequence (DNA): TGTGCCAGCAGCGTAGGGCCCATAACGGGAGGGAAACTGTTTTTT. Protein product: CASSVGPITGGKLFF.